This T cell receptor (beta chain) appears in the sequencing data of a study of T cell responses to AZD1222 COVID-19 vaccine. The protocol was immunoSEQ multiplex PCR, while the TCRdb copy is restricted to in-frame clones and leaves out a portion. The table shows about 110,000 clones, with approximately 85% occurring only once. The length of the CDR3 is 15 residues. V was pared by 4 bases and J by 6 bases, with 3 bases of the junction left unmatched. Germline CDR1 and CDR2: MGHRA and YSYEKL. V gene TRBV4-1 combines with J gene TRBJ2-1; 13 bases are shared with TRBD2. This sample comprised peripheral blood, obtained on day 0 of MenACWY control vaccination. The sequence was obtained from an adult in good health. The CDR3 sequence is CASSPGLAGSNEQFF. CDR3 coding DNA: TGCGCCAGCAGCCCGGGACTAGCGGGGAGCAATGAGCAGTTCTTC.